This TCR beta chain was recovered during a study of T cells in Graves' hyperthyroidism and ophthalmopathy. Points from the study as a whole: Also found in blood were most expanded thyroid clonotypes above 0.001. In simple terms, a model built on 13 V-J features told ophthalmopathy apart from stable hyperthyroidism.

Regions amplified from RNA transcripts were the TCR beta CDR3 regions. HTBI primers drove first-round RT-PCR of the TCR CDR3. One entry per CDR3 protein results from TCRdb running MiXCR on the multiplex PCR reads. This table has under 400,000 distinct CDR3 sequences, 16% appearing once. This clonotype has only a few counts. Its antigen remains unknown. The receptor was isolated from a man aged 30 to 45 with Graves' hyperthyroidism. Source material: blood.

The DNA for the CDR3 is TGTGCCTGGTCCAGGGGACTCCCCTACGAGCAGTACTTC. It translates to CAWSRGLPYEQYF. The J gene is TRBJ2-7, the V gene TRBV30; D tentatively fits TRBD1 or TRBD2 (6 bases each). This CDR3 has 13 amino acids. CDR1 and CDR2 from the germline V gene are GTSNPN and SVGIG (reference sequence). The V and J ends lost 5 bases and 2 bases respectively, with 13 bases between them.